The 7 T cell receptor beta chains given below trace back to one sample, sequenced in a study of blood T cell repertoires in COVID-19. Assay used: immunoSEQ multiplex PCR; TCRdb lists only in-frame clones, some missing. The sample lists some 120,000 clones; 85% to 90% were seen once. The material sequenced was peripheral blood. Every receptor here comes from a human donor in a cohort sampled during active COVID-19.

V is TRBV20-1 and J is TRBJ2-1, with TRBD2 identical over 11 bases. The germline gives CDR1 DFQATT, CDR2 SNEGSKA (reference sequence). With V trimmed by 6 bases and J by 9 bases, 10 bases remained unmatched. The CDR3 runs to 14 residues. For the CDR3, the DNA is TGCAGTGCAAGTAGCGGGGGGGTATTCACTGAGCAGTTCTTC. Protein product: CSASSGGVFTEQFF.

The chain employs TRBV28 and TRBJ2-2, with 7 nucleotides matching TRBD2. The CDR3 contains 16 residues. CDR1 and CDR2 from the germline V gene are MDHEN and SYDVKM. Unmatched junction bases numbered 7, after V lost 5 bases and J lost 1 base. CDR3 DNA: TGTGCCAGCAGTACATGGGGGGGAAGGAACACCGGGGAGCTGTTTTTT. The encoded protein is CASSTWGGRNTGELFF.

V gene TRBV13 combines with J gene TRBJ1-2, with no clear D. The CDR3 has 13 residues. Germline V gene data show CDR1 as PRHDT and CDR2 as FYEKMQ (reference sequence). Trimming removed 2 bases from V and 4 bases from J, with 8 bases in between. The CDR3 DNA reads as TGTGCCAGCAGCTTAACGGGTTCCTATGGCTACACCTTC. As protein: CASSLTGSYGYTF.

The chain links TRBV4-1 to TRBJ2-1; TRBD2 aligns across 11 bases. Germline CDR1 is MGHRA and CDR2 is YSYEKL. The V gene end was trimmed by 3 bases and the J gene end by 0 bases; junction bases not matched to a gene: 4. This CDR3 contains 17 residues. CDR3 region: CASSQGTSGSSYNEQFF. The CDR3 DNA reads as TGCGCCAGCAGCCAGGGGACTAGCGGTAGCTCCTACAATGAGCAGTTCTTC.

The chain employs TRBV9 and TRBJ2-1, with 12 bases identical to TRBD2. V shed 4 bases, J shed 2 bases, and the junction held 4 bases outside the gene matches. This CDR3 has 16 residues. CDR1 and CDR2 (germline): SGDLS, YYNGEE. The CDR3 sequence: CASSPRTSGAYNEQFF. The DNA of the CDR3 is TGTGCCAGCAGCCCCCGGACTAGCGGGGCCTACAATGAGCAGTTCTTC. Filled out from reference TRBV9 and TRBJ2-1, the complete variable domain reads DSGVTQTPKHLITATGQRVTLRCSPRSGDLSVYWYQQSLDQGLQFLIQYYNGEERAKGNILERFSAQQFPDLHSELNLSSLELGDSALYFCASSPRTSGAYNEQFFGPGTRLTVL.

As regards this clone: An end of the junction does not agree with germline; a read error may underlie this. This chain links TRBV7-7 with TRBJ2-3; 9 positions match TRBD1. Germline V gene lookup returns CDR1 SSHAT and CDR2 FNYEAQ (reference sequence). This CDR3 spans 15 amino acids. CDR3 amino acids: CASSTGTGRTDTQYF. CDR3 nucleotide sequence: TGTGCTAGCAGCACCGGGACAGGGAGGACAGATACGCAGTATTTT.

The count of this clone is one. The chain is built from TRBV27 and TRBJ2-7; D not resolved. CDR3 length: 13 amino acids. The V end lost 5 bases, the J end lost 0 bases, and 8 bases lay between the germline ends. Germline CDR1 is MNHEY and CDR2 is SMNVEV (reference sequence). CDR3 region: CASSTTASYEQYF. The CDR3 nucleotides read TGTGCCAGCAGTACAACAGCCTCCTACGAGCAGTACTTC.